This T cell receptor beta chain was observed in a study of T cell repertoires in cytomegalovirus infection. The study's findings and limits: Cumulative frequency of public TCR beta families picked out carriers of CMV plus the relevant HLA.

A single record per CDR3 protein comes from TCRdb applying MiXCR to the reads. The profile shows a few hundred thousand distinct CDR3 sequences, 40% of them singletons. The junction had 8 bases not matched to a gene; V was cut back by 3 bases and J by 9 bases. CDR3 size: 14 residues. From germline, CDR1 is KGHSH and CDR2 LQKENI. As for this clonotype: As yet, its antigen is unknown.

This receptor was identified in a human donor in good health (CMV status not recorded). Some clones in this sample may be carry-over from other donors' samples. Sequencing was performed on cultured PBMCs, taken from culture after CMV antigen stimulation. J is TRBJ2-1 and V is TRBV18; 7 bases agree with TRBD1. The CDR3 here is CASSPTGRYGEQFF. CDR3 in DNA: TGTGCCAGCTCACCGACAGGGAGATATGGTGAGCAGTTCTTC.